The present TCR beta chain was sequenced within a study of control samples from healthy donors and cancer patients. This clone was observed once. TCRdb's table, derived via immunoSEQ multiplex PCR, lists solely in-frame clones and lacks some. The table shows 130,000 to 150,000 clones, with 90% to 95% occurring only once. Germline CDR1 is LGHNA and CDR2 is YSLEER. This CDR3 has 16 residues. V was clipped by 0 bases and J by 6 bases; unmatched bases: 10. The sequence was collected from a man aged 18 to 29 in good health. Material for sequencing was blood. The chain employs TRBV4-3 and TRBJ2-7; 8 nucleotides align to TRBD2. The CDR3 reads CASSQEPAGVVSEQYF. DNA of the CDR3: TGCGCCAGCAGCCAAGAACCAGCGGGAGTAGTCAGCGAGCAGTACTTC.